One and the same sample provided the 20 T cell receptor beta chains below, sequenced in a study of blood T cell repertoires in COVID-19. Data came from immunoSEQ multiplex PCR; TCRdb stores just in-frame clones and leaves some out. The table has 300,000 to 350,000 clones, approximately 86% seen once. The material sequenced was PBMCs or T cells enriched from blood (not recorded which). The receptors originated from a woman aged 40 to 49 with acute COVID-19.

This chain links TRBV4-3 with TRBJ1-4; 10 bases are shared with TRBD1. The CDR3 covers 15 residues. Unmatched junction bases numbered 2, after V lost 0 bases and J lost 7 bases. Germline V lookup: CDR1 LGHNA, CDR2 YSLEER. In DNA form, the CDR3 reads TGCGCCAGCAGCCAAGAGGGGACAGGGGCTGAAAAACTGTTTTTT. Translation gives CASSQEGTGAEKLFF.

The chain employs TRBV5-1 and TRBJ2-3; no clear D. The CDR3 consists of 13 residues. CDR1 SGHRS and CDR2 YFSETQ come from the germline V gene. With 4 bases removed from V and 9 bases from J, the gap between germline ends came to 15 bases. The CDR3 loop is CASSPLSSETQYF. The DNA of the CDR3 is TGCGCCAGCAGCCCCTTGAGTAGTGAGACGCAGTATTTT.

The chain recombines TRBV7-2 with TRBJ1-4; the D is unclear. Trimming removed 6 bases from V and 7 bases from J, with 18 bases in between. The CDR3 is made up of 15 amino acids. Looked up from germline, CDR1 is SGHTA and CDR2 is FQGNSA. The CDR3 protein is CASRRSAGMREKLFF. The CDR3 nucleotides are TGTGCCAGCAGGCGCAGTGCGGGGATGCGTGAAAAACTGTTTTTT.

The genes are TRBV28 and TRBJ1-2; D not certain. Germline-derived CDR1 and CDR2 are MDHEN and SYDVKM. This CDR3 contains 15 residues. Trimming stripped 1 base from V and 3 bases from J, with 12 bases between. The CDR3 region has the DNA TGTGCCAGCAGTTTATCGAGTGGCAGGCACTATGGCTACACCTTC. It translates to CASSLSSGRHYGYTF.

The genes are TRBV19 and TRBJ1-5, with D possibly matching TRBD1 (6 bases). The CDR3 sequence is 13 residues long. Trimming pared 4 bases from V and 3 bases from J, leaving 7 bases between. Germline-derived CDR1 and CDR2 are LNHDA and SQIVND (reference sequence). In DNA, the CDR3 is TGTGCCAGTAGTAGACAGGACAATCAGCCCCAGCATTTT. Encoded protein: CASSRQDNQPQHF.

The J gene is TRBJ2-1, the V gene TRBV3-1 (or the pseudogene TRBV3-2); D is possibly TRBD2 (6 bases). Germline V gene data show CDR1 as LGHDT and CDR2 as YNNKEL (reference sequence). Trimming took 4 bases from V and 1 from J, leaving 11 bases between them. This CDR3 comprises 15 residues. CDR3 residues: CASSRSGPSYNEQFF. CDR3 coding DNA: TGTGCCAGCAGCCGGAGCGGGCCATCCTACAATGAGCAGTTCTTC.

The rearrangement links TRBV27 to TRBJ1-1, with no clear D. Trimming removed 5 bases from V and 0 bases from J, with 10 bases in between. Per germline, CDR1 MNHEY and CDR2 SMNVEV (reference sequence). This CDR3 contains 14 residues. CDR3: CASSLSQVNTEAFF. CDR3 coding DNA: TGTGCCAGCAGTCTTAGTCAGGTGAACACTGAAGCTTTCTTT.

This clone was seen a single time. This chain joins TRBV10-3 and TRBJ2-5, with D uncertain. The CDR3 has 11 amino acids. V lost 8 bases to trimming and J lost 1 base, with 5 bases between them. Germline V gene data show CDR1 as ENHRY and CDR2 as SYGVKD. CDR3 protein: CAIGFQETQYF. For the CDR3, the DNA is TGTGCCATCGGCTTCCAAGAGACCCAGTACTTC.

The CDR3 nucleotides read TGTGCCAGCAGTTACTCGAACTCCGTTGGGAACACTGAAGCTTTCTTT. It specifies CASSYSNSVGNTEAFF. V gene TRBV6-5 combines with J gene TRBJ1-1, with unresolved D. Trimming removed 0 bases from V and 1 base from J, with 12 bases in between. The CDR3 runs to 16 residues. Germline CDR1 and CDR2: MNHEY and SVGAGI.

This clone was picked up a small number of times. V gene TRBV7-3 combines with J gene TRBJ2-1, with 10 nucleotides matching TRBD2. The CDR3 totals 17 residues. V gave up 2 bases and J gave up 6 bases; unmatched junction bases: 10. CDR1 is SGHTA, CDR2 FQGTGA, per germline. The CDR3 protein is CASSLGQSSGRGNEQFF. In DNA form, the CDR3 reads TGTGCCAGCAGCTTAGGCCAATCTAGCGGGAGAGGCAATGAGCAGTTCTTC.

This clone occurred once. V gene TRBV19 combines with J gene TRBJ2-3, with TRBD2 matching over 8 bases. Germline CDR1 is LNHDA and CDR2 is SQIVND (reference sequence). The length of the CDR3 is 15 residues. J was trimmed by 4 bases and V by 7 bases; bases with no gene match: 10. The CDR3, as DNA: TGTGCCAGTAAGGACGGGAGGGCCTTAGCAGATACGCAGTATTTT. This gives the protein CASKDGRALADTQYF.

The CDR3 spells CASNRQGGIAEAFF. The DNA for the CDR3 is TGTGCCAGCAACCGACAGGGGGGTATTGCTGAAGCTTTCTTT. The genes are TRBV6-5 and TRBJ1-1, with TRBD1 identical over 9 bases. Losses at the gene ends were 7 bases for V and 6 bases for J; bases not matched to a gene: 9. Germline loops: CDR1 MNHEY, CDR2 SVGAGI. The CDR3 has 14 amino acids.

V gene TRBV4-2 combines with J gene TRBJ2-1, with TRBD2 as a possible D gene (5 bases). The CDR3 contains 15 residues. Trimming removed 0 bases from V and 9 bases from J, with 15 bases in between. The germline gives CDR1 LGHNA, CDR2 YNFKEQ. CDR3 amino acids: CASSQDRPSLSEQFF. The CDR3 nucleotides read TGTGCCAGCAGCCAAGATCGGCCTAGCTTGAGTGAGCAGTTCTTC.

V is TRBV6-5 and J is TRBJ2-2, with TRBD1 matching over 11 bases. Germline loops: CDR1 MNHEY, CDR2 SVGAGI. The CDR3 is 14 amino acids. Losses at the gene ends were 6 bases for V and 6 bases for J; bases not matched to a gene: 3. The CDR3 coding sequence is TGTGCCAGCAGACGGACAGGGGGCGCCGGGGAGCTGTTTTTT. This codes for CASRRTGGAGELFF.

V gene TRBV19 combines with J gene TRBJ2-1, with 13 bases that match TRBD2. Germline-derived CDR1 and CDR2 are LNHDA and SQIVND (reference sequence). The junction had 12 bases not matched to a gene; V was cut back by 9 bases and J by 4 bases. The CDR3 totals 17 residues. DNA for the CDR3: TGTGCCAGCAAGCCCCTAGGACTAGCGGGGGTGTACAATGAGCAGTTCTTC. Translating it yields CASKPLGLAGVYNEQFF.

This chain links TRBV28 with TRBJ2-4; possible D gene TRBD1, 8 bases. The CDR3 is 20 residues long. CDR1 is MDHEN and CDR2 is SYDVKM in the germline V gene. The ends were cut back, 4 bases at V and 1 base at J, with 26 bases in the middle. CDR3 amino acids: CASSSLLDREGGLAKNIQYF. DNA of the CDR3: TGTGCCAGCAGTTCACTGCTGGACAGGGAGGGAGGGTTGGCCAAAAACATTCAGTACTTC.

The chain links TRBV19 to TRBJ1-2, with D uncertain. V was shortened by 6 bases and J by 2 bases, with 16 bases between the two germline ends. Per germline, CDR1 LNHDA and CDR2 SQIVND (reference sequence). The length of the CDR3 is 15 residues. The CDR3 sequence: CASSPDGESNYGYTF. In nucleotides, the CDR3 is TGTGCCAGTAGCCCCGACGGGGAGTCGAACTATGGCTACACCTTC.

The rearrangement links TRBV7-2 to TRBJ2-7; 9 bases are a match to TRBD1. The V and J ends lost 2 bases and 7 bases, in that order; junction bases with no gene match: 9. The germline V gene has CDR1 SGHTA and CDR2 FQGNSA. The CDR3 runs to 15 residues. The CDR3 is CASSLPGTGRNEQYF. In DNA, the CDR3 is TGTGCCAGCAGCTTACCCGGGACAGGGAGGAATGAGCAGTACTTC.

This chain uses TRBV19 with TRBJ1-5, with D possibly being TRBD1 (6 bases). V was clipped by 2 bases and J by 5 bases, with 13 bases between them. This CDR3 spans 15 amino acids. Per germline, CDR1 LNHDA and CDR2 SQIVND (reference sequence). CDR3 loop: CASSISGTSDQPQHF. The DNA of the CDR3 is TGTGCCAGTAGTATAAGCGGGACATCCGATCAGCCCCAGCATTTT. Filled out from reference TRBV19 and TRBJ1-5, the complete variable domain reads DGGITQSPKYLFRKEGQNVTLSCEQNLNHDAMYWYRQDPGQGLRLIYYSQIVNDFQKGDIAEGYSVSREKKESFPLTVTSAQKNPTAFYLCASSISGTSDQPQHFGDGTRLSIL.

V and J are TRBV5-1 and TRBJ1-4, with 8 bases lining up with TRBD1. Germline values: CDR1 SGHRS, CDR2 YFSETQ. The V and J ends lost 0 bases and 7 bases, in that order; junction bases with no gene match: 8. The CDR3 covers 16 residues. The CDR3 loop is CASSLARTGYSEKLFF. The CDR3 DNA is TGCGCCAGCAGCTTGGCTCGGACAGGGTATTCTGAAAAACTGTTTTTT.